Detailed here is one TCR beta chain. Its antigen is still unknown. No per-base quality is available; no much larger clone lies one base away. Cut back by 6 bases and 4 bases, the V and J ends lie 15 bases apart. Including the terminal cysteine and phenylalanine, the CDR3 comprises 14 residues. Only the CDR3 region is kept as DNA, spanning 42 bases read in frame from base 1. CDR1 and CDR2 are drawn from the germline V gene: MNHNS, SASEGT. Library preparation used the immunoSEQ multiplex PCR assay. The authors' analysis ran thus. Repertoire diversity was quantified with Shannon entropy, accounting for clonal size distribution. The Gini-Simpson index (Simpson_1-D) was used to measure inequality of clonotype distribution. Entries here come from immuneACCESS through TCRdb and include only in-frame sequences with V and J called. Some clones fail to appear in such tables; in the studies checked, an unresolved V gene covers under half of the shortfall, and the cause of the remainder is unknown. From that table come the V and J calls and clone size; the DNA was used to work out D and trimming. The sample table contains about 26,000 clones; only one count was recorded for 82% of them. The ten largest clones represent less than 3% of the sample.

The data originate from a study of stem cell transplantation in POMP-related autoinflammatory disease (dated by TCRdb to the early 2020s). About the study as a whole: The study hypothesis was that defective thymoproteasomes impair MHC class I-dependent CD8+ T-cell differentiation and positive selection, which skews the TRB repertoire. Before transplant, patients showed CD4+ naive T-cell skewing, low CD8+ T-cell proportions, and reduced T-cell cytokine secretion. The effect of POMP deficiency on T-cell receptor beta repertoire diversity and CDR3 characteristics was assessed using high-throughput TRB sequencing. What the study reported, not specific to this receptor: PRAID patients trended toward lower TRB diversity and higher clonality across all analyzed T-cell subsets. In PRAID patients, the trend toward lower diversity and increased clonality reached statistical significance only for regulatory T cells. A restricted number of unique TRB V-J gene pairings was observed in PRAID patients.

This specimen's time point label, interpreted: before hematopoietic stem cell transplant. PRAID was a condition in which autoinflammation came alongside prominent immunodeficiency. Before TRB sequencing, T-cell subsets (conventional T cells, CD8+ T cells, regulatory T cells, T follicular helper cells) were sorted. The source was CD4+ T cells from PBMCs, collected before stem cell transplantation. The source is a human donor with POMP-related autoinflammation and immune dysregulation (PRAID). This sequence uses TRBV6-1 and TRBJ1-2; tentative D gene TRBD1, with 6 bases matching. The bases read TGTGCCAGCAGAGAACAGGGCGGCGGCTATGGCTACACCTTC. The translation is CASREQGGGYGYTF.